This T cell receptor (beta chain) was identified in a study of T cell repertoires in cytomegalovirus infection. The CDR3 is 19 residues long. CDR1 and CDR2 from the germline V gene are SGHTA and FQGNSA. V lost 7 bases and J lost 3, with 29 bases in between. Study-wide results and limits: Pooled public TCR beta family frequency picked out CMV carriers with the relevant HLA.

TCRdb itself ran the reads through MiXCR, one entry per CDR3 protein. The sample holds approximately 320,000 distinct CDR3 sequences, roughly 9.5% seen once. This clonotype was detected ten times or more. What it recognizes is unknown. The chain is built from TRBV7-2 and TRBJ2-3, with D tentatively TRBD1 (7 bases). Material: PBMCs. The sequence was obtained from a human donor in good health (CMV status not recorded). Some clones in this sample may be carry-over from other donors' samples. The CDR3 reads CASTSPTRPTRGRTDTQYF. Written as DNA, the CDR3 is TGTGCCAGCACCTCTCCCACCCGTCCGACCAGGGGGAGGACAGATACGCAGTATTTT.